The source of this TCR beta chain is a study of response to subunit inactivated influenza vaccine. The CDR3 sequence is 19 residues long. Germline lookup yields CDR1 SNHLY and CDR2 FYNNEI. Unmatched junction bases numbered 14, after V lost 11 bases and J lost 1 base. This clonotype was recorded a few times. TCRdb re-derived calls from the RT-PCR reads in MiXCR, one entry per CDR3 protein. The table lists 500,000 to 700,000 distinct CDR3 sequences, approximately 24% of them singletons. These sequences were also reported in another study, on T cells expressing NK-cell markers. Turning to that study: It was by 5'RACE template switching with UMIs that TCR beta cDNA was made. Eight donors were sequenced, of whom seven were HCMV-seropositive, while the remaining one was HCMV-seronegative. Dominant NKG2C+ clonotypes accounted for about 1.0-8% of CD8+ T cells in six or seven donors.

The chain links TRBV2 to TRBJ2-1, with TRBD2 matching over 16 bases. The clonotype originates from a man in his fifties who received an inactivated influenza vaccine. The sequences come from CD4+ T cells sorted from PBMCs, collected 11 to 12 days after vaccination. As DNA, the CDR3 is TGTGCCTTCAGTTCAGGGACTAGCGGGAGGGCCAGGTCCTACAATGAGCAGTTCTTC. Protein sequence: CAFSSGTSGRARSYNEQFF.